This TCR beta chain derives from a study of T-cell reconstitution after alpha-beta-depleted transplantation in children. This clonotype was counted only a few times. Construction of the TCRbeta library involved unique molecular identifiers. TCRdb fed the PCR reads into MiXCR, producing one record per CDR3 protein. The repertoire holds around 680,000 distinct CDR3 sequences, with around 17% as singletons. The CDR3 loop spans 15 amino acids. The V and J ends lost 3 bases and 0 bases respectively, with 11 bases between them. This chain joins TRBV12-3 or TRBV12-4 and TRBJ1-1; D may be TRBD1 (5 bases). This sample comprised PBMCs from the stem cell graft donor, obtained from the stem cell graft. The receptor was derived from a human donor who donated a stem cell graft to a child with acute myeloid leukemia. CDR3 sequence reads: CASSFQGGVNTEAFF. CDR3 sequence (DNA): TGTGCCAGCAGTTTTCAGGGAGGGGTGAACACTGAAGCTTTCTTT.